The entry below gives a single T cell receptor (beta chain) sequence along with its context. Here immunoSEQ multiplex PCR was the method, and the copy in TCRdb shows in-frame clones only, minus some. The sample lists approximately 390,000 clones; 87% were seen once. The record originates from a study of blood T cell repertoires in COVID-19. The overall study: Sites across the United States, Italy and Spain contributed samples from acute and convalescent COVID-19.

This CDR3 contains 18 residues. Germline CDR1 reads MNHEY; CDR2 reads SMNVEV (reference sequence). Between the trimmed V and J ends, which lost 6 bases and 4 bases, there was a span of 22 bases. The chain is built from TRBV27 and TRBJ1-6; the D gene is possibly TRBD1 (6 bases). What was sequenced was peripheral blood. The origin of this receptor is an older woman with COVID-19, enrolled during active disease. This chain's CDR3 is CASSPSRGFFPYNSPLHF. The CDR3 nucleotides are TGTGCCAGCAGCCCATCCAGGGGTTTTTTCCCTTATAATTCACCCCTCCACTTT.